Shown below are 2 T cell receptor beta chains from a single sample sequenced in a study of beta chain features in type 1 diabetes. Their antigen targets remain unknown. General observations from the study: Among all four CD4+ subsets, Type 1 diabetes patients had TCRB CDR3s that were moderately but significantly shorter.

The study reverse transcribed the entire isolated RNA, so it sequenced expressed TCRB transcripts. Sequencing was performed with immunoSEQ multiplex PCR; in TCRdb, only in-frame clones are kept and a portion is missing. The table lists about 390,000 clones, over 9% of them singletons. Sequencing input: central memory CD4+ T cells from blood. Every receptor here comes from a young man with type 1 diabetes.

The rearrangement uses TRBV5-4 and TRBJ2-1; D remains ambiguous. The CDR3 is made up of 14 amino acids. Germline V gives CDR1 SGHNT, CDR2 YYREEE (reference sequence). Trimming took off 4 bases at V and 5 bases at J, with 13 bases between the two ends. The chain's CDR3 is CASSLDWPNNEQFF. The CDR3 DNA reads TGTGCCAGCAGCCTAGACTGGCCCAACAATGAGCAGTTCTTC.

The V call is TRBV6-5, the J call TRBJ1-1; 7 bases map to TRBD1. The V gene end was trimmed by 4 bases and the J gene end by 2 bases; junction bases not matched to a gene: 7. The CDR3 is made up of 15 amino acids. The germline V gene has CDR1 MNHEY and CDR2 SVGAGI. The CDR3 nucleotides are TGTGCCAGCAGTTCAATCAACAGGGGTAACACTGAAGCTTTCTTT. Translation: CASSSINRGNTEAFF.